What follows are 22 T cell receptor beta chains derived from one specimen sequenced in a study of blood T cell repertoires in COVID-19. The repertoire was sequenced with immunoSEQ multiplex PCR; TCRdb's copy has only in-frame clones and lacks some. The sample holds about 200,000 clones, roughly four fifths seen once. The sequenced material came from peripheral blood. The origin of the receptors is a woman in her forties with acute or convalescent COVID-19.

This chain uses TRBV12-5 with TRBJ2-5, with 11 bases matching TRBD1. V was pared by 5 bases and J by 2 bases, with 4 bases of the junction left unmatched. Germline-derived CDR1 and CDR2 are LGHNT and FRNRAP. The CDR3 contains 15 residues. For the CDR3, the DNA is TGTGCTAGTGGTCCCGGGACAGGGGGGCAAGAGACCCAGTACTTC. This codes for CASGPGTGGQETQYF.

The chain employs TRBV19 and TRBJ1-1; 9 bases align to TRBD1. This CDR3 region has 15 residues. Trimming cost V 5 bases and J 4 bases; bases outside gene matches: 8. CDR1 LNHDA and CDR2 SQIVND come from the germline V gene (reference sequence). The CDR3 sequence is CASSWGDRVGTEAFF. The CDR3 coding sequence is TGTGCCAGTAGTTGGGGGGACAGGGTAGGCACTGAAGCTTTCTTT.

This clone was observed a handful of times. The J gene is TRBJ2-2, the V gene TRBV3-1 (or the pseudogene TRBV3-2); TRBD2 matches at 12 bases. CDR1 and CDR2 from the germline V gene are LGHDT and YNNKEL (reference sequence). This CDR3 contains 17 residues. Trimming at V came to 4 bases and at J to 6 bases, leaving 9 bases not matched to a gene. This CDR3 reads CASSPRLAGAAAGELFF. DNA of the CDR3: TGTGCCAGCAGCCCGCGACTAGCGGGAGCCGCGGCCGGGGAGCTGTTTTTT.

The V gene is TRBV11-3, the J gene TRBJ1-1; D gene unclear. CDR1 SGHNT and CDR2 YENEEA come from the germline V gene. V was pared by 1 base and J by 5 bases, with 11 bases between. This CDR3 is 14 amino acids long. The CDR3: CASSLGTEDTEAFF. CDR3 in DNA: TGTGCCAGCAGCTTAGGTACAGAAGATACTGAAGCTTTCTTT.

The chain employs TRBV27 and TRBJ1-5; 11 bases match TRBD1. Germline V gene data show CDR1 as MNHEY and CDR2 as SMNVEV (reference sequence). With V trimmed by 4 bases and J by 6 bases, 14 bases remained unmatched. CDR3 size: 18 residues. The CDR3 region is CASSSGGTGGVEGQPQHF. The CDR3 region has the DNA TGTGCCAGCAGTTCAGGGGGGACAGGGGGGGTCGAGGGTCAGCCCCAGCATTTT.

The chain carries TRBV5-1 and TRBJ2-6, with 7 bases lining up with TRBD1. Per the germline V gene, CDR1 is SGHRS and CDR2 is YFSETQ. The CDR3 consists of 17 residues. Trimming removed 4 bases from V and 2 bases from J; junction bases left unmatched: 9. The chain's CDR3 is CASSETGYSAGANVLTF. The CDR3, as DNA: TGCGCCAGCAGCGAGACAGGGTACTCGGCTGGGGCCAACGTCCTGACTTTC.

This clone has a single count. The genes are TRBV9 and TRBJ2-1; 10 bases fit TRBD2. V shed 3 bases and J 4 bases; nucleotides not matched to a gene: 4. CDR3 length: 15 amino acids. The germline gives CDR1 SGDLS, CDR2 YYNGEE. As DNA, the CDR3 is TGTGCCAGCAGCGCTGGGACTAGCGAGTACAATGAGCAGTTCTTC. Its protein product is CASSAGTSEYNEQFF.

This clone appeared a single time. The chain joins TRBV10-1 to TRBJ1-1, with 7 bases aligning to TRBD1. Germline CDR1 and CDR2: WNHNN and SYGVQD (reference sequence). This CDR3 region has 13 residues. Germline trimming cut 6 bases from V and 1 base from J; bases unmatched to any gene: 2. The CDR3 protein is CASRQGTNTEAFF. CDR3 bases: TGCGCCAGCAGACAGGGGACGAACACTGAAGCTTTCTTT.

This chain joins TRBV6-6 and TRBJ2-6; 7 bases line up with TRBD1. This CDR3 comprises 18 residues. V lost 5 bases to trimming and J lost 0 bases; unmatched junction nucleotides: 10. Germline CDR1 and CDR2: MNHNY and SVGAGI (reference sequence). CDR3 sequence: CASSPRQGLPSGANVLTF. CDR3 DNA: TGTGCCAGCAGTCCCCGACAGGGCCTACCCTCTGGGGCCAACGTCCTGACTTTC.

The V call is TRBV6-2 or TRBV6-3, the J call TRBJ1-5, with 7 bases fitting TRBD1. J gave up 1 base and V 0 bases, and 12 bases lay outside the gene matches. Germline V lookup: CDR1 MNHEY, CDR2 SVGEGT. The CDR3 runs 19 residues. The CDR3 loop reads CASSYSLRTGTRSNQPQHF. The CDR3 coding sequence is TGTGCCAGCAGTTACTCCCTCCGGACAGGAACTCGGAGCAATCAGCCCCAGCATTTT.

This clone was recorded once. The rearrangement links TRBV10-2 to TRBJ2-7; 11 bases are shared with TRBD2. Per the germline V gene, CDR1 is WSHSY and CDR2 is SAAADI. After removal of 3 bases from V and 4 bases from J, the junction contained 14 bases not matched to a gene. CDR3 size: 18 residues. The DNA for the CDR3 is TGCGCCAGCAGTGATCTAATACGGGTGGGGACTAGCGGTTACGAGCAGTACTTC. This sequence encodes CASSDLIRVGTSGYEQYF.

The CDR3 reads CAIGGFNEQFF. CDR3 sequence (DNA): TGTGCCATCGGGGGGTTCAATGAGCAGTTCTTC. This sequence joins TRBV10-3 and TRBJ2-1; TRBD2 might be the D (6 bases). Germline CDR1 and CDR2: ENHRY and SYGVKD. Trimming removed 8 bases at V and 6 bases at J, with 8 bases between. The length of the CDR3 is 11 residues.

V and J are TRBV14 and TRBJ2-5; no clear D gene. The CDR3 loop spans 12 amino acids. In germline, CDR1 is SGHDN, CDR2 FVKESK. Between the trimmed V and J ends, which lost 1 base and 2 bases, there was a span of 2 bases. CDR3 region: CASSQVQETQYF. CDR3 coding DNA: TGTGCCAGCAGCCAAGTACAAGAGACCCAGTACTTC.

The chain carries TRBV13 and TRBJ2-3; perhaps TRBD2 as D (6 bases). The CDR3 has 16 amino acids. Per germline, CDR1 PRHDT and CDR2 FYEKMQ (reference sequence). V was shortened by 5 bases and J by 0 bases, with 15 bases between the two germline ends. The CDR3 DNA follows: TGTGCCAGCAGCGTGAGGGACTTCCTAAGCACAGATACGCAGTATTTT. Protein product: CASSVRDFLSTDTQYF. Full variable domain (rest looked up from reference TRBV13 and TRBJ2-3): AAGVIQSPRHLIKEKRETATLKCYPIPRHDTVYWYQQGPGQDPQFLISFYEKMQSDKGSIPDRFSAQQFSDYHSELNMSSLELGDSALYFCASSVRDFLSTDTQYFGPGTRLTVL.

CDR3 loop: CASSVPRLAGREQYF. CDR3 nucleotides: TGTGCCAGCAGCGTCCCCCGGCTAGCGGGTAGGGAGCAGTACTTC. This chain links TRBV9 with TRBJ2-7, with TRBD2 identical over 8 bases. CDR3 length equals 15 residues. The V segment lost 2 bases and the J segment 7 bases; nucleotides outside the gene matches: 11. In germline, CDR1 is SGDLS, CDR2 YYNGEE. Full variable domain (missing parts from reference TRBV9 and TRBJ2-7): DSGVTQTPKHLITATGQRVTLRCSPRSGDLSVYWYQQSLDQGLQFLIQYYNGEERAKGNILERFSAQQFPDLHSELNLSSLELGDSALYFCASSVPRLAGREQYFGPGTRLTVT.

V is TRBV28 and J is TRBJ1-2, with a tentative D call TRBD1 (6 bases). CDR3 length equals 17 residues. CDR1 is MDHEN and CDR2 is SYDVKM in the germline V gene. V gave up 5 bases and J gave up 8 bases, with 27 bases separating them. The CDR3 coding sequence is TGTGCCAGCAGTCAACCGGGACAATGGACCGTATGGAAGGGCTACACCTTC. It specifies CASSQPGQWTVWKGYTF.

This chain joins TRBV6-1 and TRBJ2-7; TRBD1 aligns across 7 bases. CDR1 MNHNS and CDR2 SASEGT come from the germline V gene. The CDR3 covers 17 residues. Trimming removed 4 bases from V and 1 base from J; junction bases left unmatched: 13. CDR3 in amino acids: CASSVTLDRYTSYEQYF. In DNA, the CDR3 is TGTGCCAGCAGTGTCACGTTGGACAGGTATACATCCTACGAGCAGTACTTC.

This rearrangement joins TRBV30 to TRBJ2-1; 12 positions match TRBD1. The germline gives CDR1 GTSNPN, CDR2 SVGIG (reference sequence). This CDR3 is 14 amino acids long. The V segment lost 5 bases and the J segment 8 bases; nucleotides outside the gene matches: 7. CDR3 DNA: TGTGCCTGGTCCGGGACAGGGGGCTGGGATGAGCAGTTCTTC. Translation gives CAWSGTGGWDEQFF. Looking up the rest from reference TRBV30 and TRBJ2-1 gives the full variable domain: SQTIHQWPATLVQPVGSPLSLECTVEGTSNPNLYWYRQAAGRGLQLLFYSVGIGQISSEVPQNLSASRPQDRQFILSSKKLLLSDSGFYLCAWSGTGGWDEQFFGPGTRLTVL.

This clone was detected a few times. The chain uses TRBV10-3 and TRBJ2-1, with TRBD2 identical over 9 bases. Looked up from germline, CDR1 is ENHRY and CDR2 is SYGVKD. CDR3 size: 13 residues. V was pared by 6 bases and J by 8 bases, with 5 bases of the junction left unmatched. The CDR3 sequence: CAIRPGLADEQFF. The CDR3 DNA reads TGTGCCATCAGACCGGGACTAGCCGATGAGCAGTTCTTC.

The V call is TRBV18, the J call TRBJ2-7; 9 nucleotides line up with TRBD2. Germline CDR1 is KGHSH and CDR2 is LQKENI. The CDR3 is 14 amino acids. V lost 2 bases and J lost 5; bases outside the gene matches: 4. The CDR3 DNA sequence: TGTGCCAGCTCACCATCTAGCGGGAACCACGAGCAGTACTTC. Encoded protein: CASSPSSGNHEQYF.

The chain joins TRBV2 to TRBJ2-7, with 11 bases aligning to TRBD1. J lost 1 base, V lost 4 bases, and 9 bases had no gene match. The CDR3 extends over 17 amino acids. Germline V lookup: CDR1 SNHLY, CDR2 FYNNEI. The CDR3 sequence is CASSGSGTGGRSYEQYF. CDR3 sequence (DNA): TGTGCCAGCAGTGGCTCCGGGACAGGGGGTCGATCCTACGAGCAGTACTTC. The full variable domain, with the rest looked up from reference TRBV2 and TRBJ2-7, is EPEVTQTPSHQVTQMGQEVILRCVPISNHLYFYWYRQILGQKVEFLVSFYNNEISEKSEIFDDQFSVERPDGSNFTLKIRSTKLEDSAMYFCASSGSGTGGRSYEQYFGPGTRLTVT.

This sequence joins TRBV5-1 and TRBJ2-3; TRBD2 agrees at 8 bases. CDR3 length: 13 amino acids. With V trimmed by 5 bases and J by 4 bases, 3 bases remained unmatched. From germline, CDR1 is SGHRS and CDR2 YFSETQ. Here the CDR3 reads CASSGAGADTQYF. In nucleotides, the CDR3 is TGCGCCAGCAGTGGAGCGGGGGCAGATACGCAGTATTTT.